This TCR beta chain emerged from a study of T cells after yellow fever vaccination. Study-wide background: When fractions had low cell numbers, they were prepared with SMART-Seq v4 Ultra Low Input. Findings and limits, study-wide: Contamination of FACS-sorted repertoires by abundant clonotypes from the bulk population could occur. The booster response re-showed most primary clones: approximately 95% CD4, approximately 90% CD8.

The CDR3 sequence is 13 residues long. V dropped 6 bases and J dropped 5; count of bases not matched to a gene: 4. Germline assignment: CDR1 SGHNT and CDR2 YENEEA. Template switching by 5'RACE produced TCR cDNA, adding a universal primer site and UMIs. Using its own MiXCR run on the 5' RACE reads, TCRdb lists one record per CDR3 protein. The sample lists approximately 550,000 distinct CDR3 sequences; approximately 15% were seen once. This clonotype was counted a few times. Its antigen is not identified. This TCR was sampled from a man aged 30 to 45 who received the YFV17D yellow fever vaccine. Sequenced material: PBMCs, taken on the day of the yellow fever booster vaccination. V is TRBV11-3 and J is TRBJ2-1; 7 bases fit TRBD1. The CDR3 DNA sequence: TGTGCCAGCAGTTGGGACAGTAACAATGAGCAGTTCTTC. Translation gives CASSWDSNNEQFF.